These 18 T cell receptor beta chains came from one sample sequenced in a study of T cells in tumors after PD-1 blockade. This table comes from immunoSEQ multiplex PCR, and its TCRdb copy is limited to in-frame clones, with some not included. The sample holds around 35,000 clones, 73% seen once. The source was PBMCs, collected after anti-PD-1 treatment. These receptors were obtained from a human donor with basal cell carcinoma.

This clone turned up a few times. The chain links TRBV6-6 to TRBJ1-5; D uncertain. The germline V gene has CDR1 MNHNY and CDR2 SVGAGI (reference sequence). V was trimmed by 6 bases and J by 4 bases, leaving 7 bases between them. The CDR3 runs 12 residues. The CDR3 DNA reads TGTGCCAGCAGCCTCGATAATCAGCCCCAGCATTTT. Amino acids: CASSLDNQPQHF.

This clone was counted a few times. The gene calls are TRBV5-1 and TRBJ2-3, with 11 bases matching TRBD2. V gave up 4 bases and J gave up 1 base; unmatched junction bases: 2. Germline V lookup: CDR1 SGHRS, CDR2 YFSETQ. This CDR3 spans 15 amino acids. CDR3 loop: CASSEGLAGTDTQYF. As DNA, the CDR3 is TGCGCCAGCAGCGAGGGACTAGCGGGCACAGATACGCAGTATTTT.

CDR3 DNA: TGTGCCATCAGTGAGTCCACCCTCGGGGGGGTCGGAACTGAAGCTTTCTTT. Its translation: CAISESTLGGVGTEAFF. The chain links TRBV10-3 to TRBJ1-1; D possibly corresponds to TRBD1 (5 bases). V shed 0 bases and J shed 5 bases, with 19 bases lying between them. The CDR3 runs to 17 residues. Germline V gene sequence: CDR1 ENHRY, CDR2 SYGVKD.

The J gene is TRBJ2-7, the V gene TRBV24-1; D unresolved. CDR3 length: 14 residues. The V gene's germline CDR1 is KGHDR and CDR2 SFDVKD. The ends were cut back, 4 bases at V and 4 bases at J, with 13 bases in the middle. CDR3 region: CATSEIGVGYEQYF. CDR3 nucleotides: TGTGCCACCAGTGAAATTGGGGTCGGGTACGAGCAGTACTTC.

The V gene is TRBV30, the J gene TRBJ1-6; no reliable D call. Germline CDR1 reads GTSNPN; CDR2 reads SVGIG (reference sequence). This CDR3 spans 14 amino acids. The V end lost 2 bases, the J end lost 7 bases, and 12 bases lay between the germline ends. The CDR3: CAWSTTVGNSPLHF. Written as DNA, the CDR3 is TGTGCCTGGAGTACTACAGTAGGAAATTCACCCCTCCACTTT.

This chain's CDR3 is CASSPTSGGRNEQFF. The CDR3 DNA follows: TGTGCCAGCAGCCCGACTAGCGGGGGGCGGAATGAGCAGTTCTTC. The rearrangement uses TRBV7-2 and TRBJ2-1; 13 bases agree with TRBD2. The CDR3 consists of 15 residues. Germline values: CDR1 SGHTA, CDR2 FQGNSA. The trim removed 5 bases at V and 7 bases at J, leaving 5 bases unmatched.

A word on this clone: An end of the junction does not agree with germline; a read error may underlie this. The V gene is TRBV7-2, the J gene TRBJ2-2; D is possibly TRBD1 or TRBD2 (6 bases each). Germline V gives CDR1 SGHTA, CDR2 FQGNSA. The CDR3 is 14 amino acids. The CDR3 is CASRGGPNTGVLFF. In DNA, the CDR3 is TGTGCCAGCAGGGGGGGCCCCAACACCGGGGTGCTGTTTTTT.

The rearrangement links TRBV4-2 to TRBJ2-1; D unclear. Trimming took 0 bases from V and 6 from J, leaving 15 bases between them. The CDR3 has 16 residues. Germline V gene sequence: CDR1 LGHNA, CDR2 YNFKEQ. Here the CDR3 reads CASSQDFLERGNEQFF. The CDR3 nucleotides are TGTGCCAGCAGCCAAGATTTTCTAGAGCGAGGCAATGAGCAGTTCTTC.

This chain uses TRBV20-1 with TRBJ1-1; no clear D gene. Between the trimmed V and J ends, which lost 6 bases and 2 bases, there was a span of 4 bases. From germline, CDR1 is DFQATT and CDR2 SNEGSKA (reference sequence). There are 10 residues in the CDR3. As DNA, the CDR3 is TGCAGTGCATCAAACACTGAAGCTTTCTTT. This encodes CSASNTEAFF.

The chain links TRBV5-6 to TRBJ2-2; D perhaps matches TRBD2 (5 bases). The CDR3 covers 13 residues. V was trimmed by 2 bases and J by 7 bases, leaving 9 bases between them. CDR1 SGHDT and CDR2 YYEEEE come from the germline V gene. CDR3 region: CASSFRESGELFF. CDR3 bases: TGTGCCAGCAGCTTCCGGGAAAGCGGGGAGCTGTTTTTT.

This clone was observed a few times. V usage is TRBV28 and J usage is TRBJ1-2; unclear D gene. The CDR3 loop spans 12 amino acids. Trimming cost V 6 bases and J 8 bases, with 13 bases left between them. Germline-derived CDR1 and CDR2 are MDHEN and SYDVKM. In nucleotides, the CDR3 is TGTGCCAGCAGCCCGAAGAGGGCGGGCTACACCTTC. Residues: CASSPKRAGYTF.

V and J are TRBV29-1 and TRBJ1-1; possibly TRBD1 for D (5 bases). The CDR3 consists of 14 residues. Germline V gives CDR1 SQVTM, CDR2 ANQGSEA. V was pared by 6 bases and J by 6 bases, with 20 bases between. The chain's CDR3 is CSVAGGGSVAEAFF. CDR3 bases: TGCAGCGTCGCCGGGGGGGGGTCAGTGGCTGAAGCTTTCTTT.

This clone was seen more than once but under ten times. The CDR3: CASSLALGAPTF. DNA for the CDR3: TGTGCCAGCAGCTTAGCGCTCGGGGCCCCCACCTTC. The chain uses TRBV7-9 and TRBJ1-2; D possibly corresponds to TRBD1 (5 bases). CDR3 length: 12 residues. Looked up from germline, CDR1 is SEHNR and CDR2 is FQNEAQ (reference sequence). V lost 0 bases, J lost 13 bases, and 12 bases lay in between.

J is TRBJ2-7 and V is TRBV19, with 8 bases matching TRBD1. Germline V CDR1 and CDR2: LNHDA, SQIVND (reference sequence). Losses at the gene ends were 3 bases for V and 2 bases for J; bases not matched to a gene: 6. The CDR3 has 15 amino acids. Here the CDR3 reads CASSMNFRGPYEQYF. CDR3 nucleotides: TGTGCCAGTAGTATGAATTTCAGGGGGCCCTACGAGCAGTACTTC. Based on the CDR3 plus reference TRBV19 and TRBJ2-7, the full variable domain is DGGITQSPKYLFRKEGQNVTLSCEQNLNHDAMYWYRQDPGQGLRLIYYSQIVNDFQKGDIAEGYSVSREKKESFPLTVTSAQKNPTAFYLCASSMNFRGPYEQYFGPGTRLTVT.

The CDR3 bases are TGTGCTAGTGGTTATCACTTCCCCGGGACTTCCCCCAGGACAACTAATGAAAAACTGTTTTTT. Protein: CASGYHFPGTSPRTTNEKLFF. The chain carries TRBV12-5 and TRBJ1-4, with a tentative D call TRBD1 (5 bases). In germline, CDR1 is LGHNT, CDR2 FRNRAP. V was trimmed by 4 bases and J by 0 bases, leaving 27 bases between them. The CDR3 totals 21 residues.

The chain uses TRBV4-3 and TRBJ1-2, with 7 bases fitting TRBD1. From germline, CDR1 is LGHNA and CDR2 YSLEER. The CDR3 is 14 amino acids. Trimming cost V 4 bases and J 2 bases; bases outside gene matches: 4. CDR3 loop: CASSRQGLNYGYTF. CDR3 nucleotides: TGCGCCAGCAGCCGACAGGGCTTGAACTATGGCTACACCTTC.

The V and J genes are TRBV13 and TRBJ2-3; TRBD2 agrees at 11 bases. Germline assignment: CDR1 PRHDT and CDR2 FYEKMQ (reference sequence). The CDR3 is 17 residues long. After removal of 5 bases from V and 2 bases from J, the junction contained 9 bases not matched to a gene. CDR3 protein: CASSQPPTSGATDTQYF. The CDR3 coding sequence is TGTGCCAGCAGCCAACCCCCGACTAGCGGGGCCACAGATACGCAGTATTTT.

In this sample, this clone turned up a few times. The genes are TRBV21-1 and TRBJ1-4; TRBD1 was called by the table and not checked on the DNA. TRBV21-1 is reported as a pseudogene. This CDR3 comprises 14 residues. CDR3: CASSKEVPGQGFFF. DNA for the CDR3: TGTGCCAGCAGCAAAGAGGTTCCCGGCCAGGGATTCTTTTTT.